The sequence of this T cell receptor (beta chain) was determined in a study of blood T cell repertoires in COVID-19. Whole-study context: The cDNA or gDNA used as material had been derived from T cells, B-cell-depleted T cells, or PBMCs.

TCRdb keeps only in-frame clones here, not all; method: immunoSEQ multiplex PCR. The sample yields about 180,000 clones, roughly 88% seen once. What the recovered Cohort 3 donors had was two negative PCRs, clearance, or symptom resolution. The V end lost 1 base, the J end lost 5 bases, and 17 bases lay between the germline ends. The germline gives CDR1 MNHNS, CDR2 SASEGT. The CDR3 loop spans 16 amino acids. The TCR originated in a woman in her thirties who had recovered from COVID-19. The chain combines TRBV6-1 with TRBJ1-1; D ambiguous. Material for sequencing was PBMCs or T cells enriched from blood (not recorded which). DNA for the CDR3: TGTGCCAGCAGTGAAGACCGTGGGAGGGATCGAACTGAAGCTTTCTTT. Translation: CASSEDRGRDRTEAFF.